The entry below gives a single TCR beta chain sequence along with its context. The sample belongs to a study of tumor T cells in aggressive B-cell lymphoma. Clones were read by immunoSEQ multiplex PCR, and TCRdb kept only the in-frame ones, dropping some. The sample comprises 3,000 to 3,500 clones, 85% of which are singletons, and less than 5% rests with the top ten. Germline CDR1 SGHAT, CDR2 FQNNGV. V dropped 3 bases and J dropped 2 bases, with 11 bases sitting between them. This CDR3 contains 14 residues. The source material was tumor tissue. The chain joins TRBV11-2 to TRBJ2-7; D possibly corresponds to TRBD1 (5 bases). The clonotype comes from an adult with diffuse large B cell lymphoma. CDR3 in amino acids: CASSLQGYTYEQYF. CDR3 sequence (DNA): TGTGCCAGCAGCTTGCAGGGATATACCTACGAGCAGTACTTC. Full variable domain (remainder filled in from reference TRBV11-2 and TRBJ2-7): EAGVAQSPRYKIIEKRQSVAFWCNPISGHATLYWYQQILGQGPKLLIQFQNNGVVDDSQLPKDRFSAERLKGVDSTLKIQPAKLEDSAVYLCASSLQGYTYEQYFGPGTRLTVT.